The 3 T cell receptor beta chains in this list originate from one sample, sequenced in a study of CD8 T cells in Susac syndrome. Reverse transcription of roughly 0.45 to 1 ug RNA was carried out with random hexamers. From the immunoSEQ multiplex PCR reads, TCRdb called clonotypes with MiXCR, one entry per CDR3 protein. The data show approximately 270,000 distinct CDR3 sequences, with 90% to 95% seen just once and around 0.07% held by the top ten. The sample was CD4+ T cells from PBMCs. The receptors come from a human donor with multiple sclerosis.

The chain employs TRBV20-1 and TRBJ1-1; no reliable D call. V gave up 0 bases and J gave up 4 bases, with 15 bases separating them. From germline, CDR1 is DFQATT and CDR2 SNEGSKA (reference sequence). The CDR3 has 15 amino acids. CDR3: CSARDESFSGTEAFF. The CDR3 DNA reads TGCAGTGCTAGAGATGAGTCCTTTTCGGGCACTGAAGCTTTCTTT.

V gene TRBV7-2 combines with J gene TRBJ1-1, with no clear D. Between the trimmed V and J ends, which lost 7 bases and 1 base, there was a span of 10 bases. The germline V gene encodes CDR1 SGHTA and CDR2 FQGNSA. This CDR3 region has 13 residues. The CDR3 DNA is TGTGCCAGCAACCTAGTCCAGAACACTGAAGCTTTCTTT. It specifies CASNLVQNTEAFF.

This clonotype has a handful of counts. This chain uses TRBV18 with TRBJ2-2; maybe TRBD2 (6 bases). Between the trimmed V and J ends, which lost 3 bases and 3 bases, there was a span of 11 bases. The CDR3 covers 15 residues. Germline CDR1 and CDR2: KGHSH and LQKENI. The CDR3 reads CASSPTGVDTGELFF. CDR3 bases: TGTGCCAGCTCACCTACGGGAGTGGACACCGGGGAGCTGTTTTTT.